The 17 T cell receptor beta chains listed next were all sequenced from one sample in a study of a mutant IDH1 vaccine in newly diagnosed glioma. Antigen specificity for these receptors is unknown. Here immunoSEQ multiplex PCR was the method, and the copy in TCRdb shows in-frame clones only, minus some. This sample carries tens of thousands of clones, approximately 84% of them seen once, and the ten largest clones take about 4.5%. The time point here: week 47, end of study. In the vaccine, a single dose held 300 ug of the mutant IDH1 20-mer peptide, along with topical imiquimod. The sequences come from PBMCs, collected from a glioma patient whose treatment included an IDH1 peptide vaccine. All receptors derive from a woman aged 25-40 years with glioma. Some clones in this sample may be carry-over from other donors' samples.

V gene TRBV5-5 combines with J gene TRBJ1-4, with D unclear. The V and J ends lost 0 bases and 7 bases respectively, with 10 bases between them. Germline CDR1 and CDR2: SGHKS and YYEKEE (reference sequence). CDR3 length: 14 amino acids. The CDR3 protein is CASSLEWMAEKLFF. The DNA of the CDR3 is TGTGCCAGCAGCTTGGAGTGGATGGCTGAAAAACTGTTTTTT.

V usage is TRBV7-8 and J usage is TRBJ1-4; no definite D call. V was cut by 5 bases and J by 0 bases, with 10 bases left in between. The germline V gene encodes CDR1 SGHVS and CDR2 FQNEAQ. The CDR3 spans 15 residues. The CDR3 DNA reads TGTGCCAGCAGCCCCACCCGTGCAACTAATGAAAAACTGTTTTTT. This gives the protein CASSPTRATNEKLFF.

This chain connects TRBV9 to TRBJ1-1; D is undetermined. Trimming took off 5 bases at V and 3 bases at J, with 11 bases between the two ends. Germline CDR1 reads SGDLS; CDR2 reads YYNGEE. This CDR3 is built from 13 residues. The CDR3 is CASSPRSDTEAFF. CDR3 nucleotides: TGTGCCAGCAGTCCCCGATCCGACACTGAAGCTTTCTTT.

The V and J genes are TRBV10-3 and TRBJ2-7; 11 nucleotides agree with TRBD2. The CDR3 runs 15 residues. V dropped 5 bases and J dropped 2; count of bases not matched to a gene: 5. CDR1 and CDR2 from the germline V gene are ENHRY and SYGVKD. CDR3 sequence reads: CAISQTSGAAYEQYF. In DNA, the CDR3 is TGTGCCATCAGTCAGACTAGCGGGGCTGCCTACGAGCAGTACTTC.

This rearrangement joins TRBV7-2 to TRBJ1-4, with no clear D. V lost 5 bases to trimming and J lost 6 bases, with 13 bases between them. Germline CDR1 SGHTA, CDR2 FQGNSA. This CDR3 has 14 amino acids. The CDR3 coding sequence is TGTGCCAGCAGCCGCGACAACCTCTATGAAAAACTGTTTTTT. Protein sequence: CASSRDNLYEKLFF.

The CDR3 DNA is TGCGCCAGCAGCCAAGACGCCAGGGGTGACTATGGCTACACCTTC. Protein: CASSQDARGDYGYTF. This chain joins TRBV4-1 and TRBJ1-2; possible D gene TRBD1, 6 bases. V shed 0 bases and J shed 3 bases, with 11 bases lying between them. Germline CDR1 MGHRA, CDR2 YSYEKL. The CDR3 is 15 amino acids.

Only one count was recorded for this clone. CDR3 sequence reads: CASSEGAGANVLTF. The CDR3 region has the DNA TGTGCCAGCAGTGAGGGGGCTGGGGCCAACGTCCTGACTTTC. The V call is TRBV6-4, the J call TRBJ2-6; D is possibly TRBD1 or TRBD2 (5 bases each). The CDR3 is 14 residues long. Germline CDR1 is MRHNA and CDR2 is SNTAGT. Deletions cut 3 bases from V and 2 bases from J, with 5 bases between.

The rearrangement joins TRBV4-1 to TRBJ1-5; D is unresolved. This CDR3 is built from 14 residues. V lost 0 bases and J 1 base, leaving 4 bases between the germline ends. From germline, CDR1 is MGHRA and CDR2 YSYEKL. CDR3 protein: CASSQEGSNQPQHF. CDR3 nucleotide sequence: TGCGCCAGCAGCCAAGAGGGCAGCAATCAGCCCCAGCATTTT.

The chain has TRBV28 and TRBJ1-1, with D tentatively TRBD1 (5 bases). Trimming left V 4 bases short and J 5 bases short, with 14 bases between. Germline values: CDR1 MDHEN, CDR2 SYDVKM. CDR3 size: 14 residues. The DNA for the CDR3 is TGTGCCAGCAGTTGGAGAGGGGAGGATACTGAAGCTTTCTTT. It yields the protein CASSWRGEDTEAFF. Together with reference TRBV28 and TRBJ1-1, the CDR3 gives the full variable domain: DVKVTQSSRYLVKRTGEKVFLECVQDMDHENMFWYRQDPGLGLRLIYFSYDVKMKEKGDIPEGYSVSREKKERFSLILESASTNQTSMYLCASSWRGEDTEAFFGQGTRLTVV.

The chain recombines TRBV6-5 with TRBJ2-7; D possibly matches TRBD1 or TRBD2 (6 bases each). The CDR3 spans 14 residues. Germline V gives CDR1 MNHEY, CDR2 SVGAGI. V lost 1 base and J lost 5, with 12 bases in between. CDR3 sequence: CASSYLAGEDEQYF. CDR3 nucleotide sequence: TGTGCCAGCAGTTACTTGGCAGGGGAGGACGAGCAGTACTTC.

This clone was seen a single time. The CDR3 loop reads CASSLQGVGAGELFF. CDR3 nucleotides: TGTGCCAGCAGCCTCCAGGGTGTCGGGGCCGGGGAGCTGTTTTTT. This chain joins TRBV14 and TRBJ2-2, with D perhaps matching TRBD1 or TRBD2 (5 bases each). Deletions cut 4 bases from V and 6 bases from J, with 15 bases between. Germline CDR1 and CDR2: SGHDN and FVKESK. This CDR3 region has 15 residues.

V usage is TRBV2 and J usage is TRBJ2-7; D unclear. V was cut by 6 bases and J by 1 base, with 10 bases left in between. CDR1 is SNHLY, CDR2 FYNNEI, per germline. The CDR3 runs 13 residues. Here the CDR3 reads CASSERASYEQYF. In DNA form, the CDR3 reads TGTGCCAGCAGCGAAAGGGCGTCCTACGAGCAGTACTTC.

The chain links TRBV2 to TRBJ2-1; weak D call: TRBD2 (5 bases). The CDR3 consists of 10 residues. Trimming removed 9 bases from V and 10 bases from J, with 10 bases in between. CDR1 SNHLY and CDR2 FYNNEI come from the germline V gene. The CDR3 here is CARAAGEQFF. CDR3 in DNA: TGTGCCAGAGCGGCCGGGGAGCAGTTCTTC.

V usage is TRBV19 and J usage is TRBJ2-1, with TRBD1 identical over 7 bases. J lost 9 bases, V lost 7 bases, and 12 bases had no gene match. The CDR3 covers 14 residues. CDR1 and CDR2 (germline): LNHDA, SQIVND (reference sequence). The CDR3: CASTPEDRTGEQFF. CDR3 bases: TGTGCCAGTACCCCAGAGGACAGGACGGGTGAGCAGTTCTTC.

The genes are TRBV11-1 and TRBJ2-7; D remains ambiguous. The CDR3 loop spans 13 amino acids. CDR1 and CDR2 (germline): SGHAT, FQDESV (reference sequence). V lost 3 bases and J 0 bases, leaving 6 bases between the germline ends. CDR3 in DNA: TGTGCCAGCAGCTTCGCCCACTCCTACGAGCAGTACTTC. Protein: CASSFAHSYEQYF.

This sequence joins TRBV10-3 and TRBJ1-2, with D possibly matching TRBD1 (5 bases). The length of the CDR3 is 17 residues. Trimming took 4 bases from V and 1 from J, leaving 19 bases between them. The germline V gene encodes CDR1 ENHRY and CDR2 SYGVKD. The CDR3 is CAISVKTGQGFNYGYTF. CDR3 nucleotide sequence: TGTGCCATCAGTGTGAAAACGGGGCAGGGATTTAACTATGGCTACACCTTC.

The chain employs TRBV7-8 and TRBJ2-7; no clear D gene. Trimming pared 0 bases from V and 3 bases from J, leaving 9 bases between. This CDR3 has 14 residues. Germline assignment: CDR1 SGHVS and CDR2 FQNEAQ. CDR3 region: CASSLAIRGYEQYF. CDR3 in DNA: TGTGCCAGCAGCTTAGCGATTAGAGGCTACGAGCAGTACTTC. The whole variable domain, remainder taken from reference TRBV7-8 and TRBJ2-7, is GAGVSQSPRYKVAKRGQDVALRCDPISGHVSLFWYQQALGQGPEFLTYFQNEAQLDKSGLPSDRFFAERPEGSVSTLKIQRTQQEDSAVYLCASSLAIRGYEQYFGPGTRLTVT.